This TCR beta chain was identified during a study of blood T cells in healthy people across ages. Findings and caveats of the study: Higher diversity and more naive CD4+ cells were features of long-lived donors, compared to aged donors.

A J-beta primer mix and a sample-barcoded 5' primer were used in a second PCR of about 7 to 12 cycles. TCRdb processed the 5' RACE reads anew with MiXCR; each CDR3 protein has one entry. The repertoire holds about 780,000 distinct CDR3 sequences, with around 24% as singletons. Germline CDR1 is SEHNR and CDR2 is FQNEAQ (reference sequence). Trimming at V came to 10 bases and at J to 1 base, leaving 2 bases not matched to a gene. This CDR3 is 13 amino acids long. A note on this clonotype: Its antigen is unidentified.

These data are also associated with another study on T cells of mothers and their children. This second study says: Thymic selection molds TCR recombination output in a comparable way in related and unrelated pairs. Versus unrelated pairs, overlap was slightly higher in related mother-child pairs, without reaching significance.

Material for sequencing was blood. This receptor was taken from a boy younger than 18 in good health. The chain joins TRBV7-9 to TRBJ1-5; TRBD1 matches at 9 bases. The CDR3 DNA reads TGTGCCACCGGACAGGGGAGCAATCAGCCCCAGCATTTT. Translated, it gives CATGQGSNQPQHF.